The following is a T cell receptor beta chain sequence with its context. Deletions cut 2 bases from V and 5 bases from J, with 7 bases between. The CDR3 runs to 13 residues. The sample comes from a study of blood T cell repertoires in COVID-19. Overall study context: Sites across the United States, Italy and Spain contributed samples from acute and convalescent COVID-19. PBMCs, B-cell-depleted T cells, or T cells were the source of the cDNA or gDNA that made up the material.

Source study methods: It was from reference gene primer amplification that nucleated cell counts were estimated. Here immunoSEQ multiplex PCR was the method, and the copy in TCRdb shows in-frame clones only, minus some. That table gives V, J and clone size, and the DNA gave D and trimming. The sample lists a few hundred thousand clones; roughly 83% were seen once. The receptor was isolated from a man older than 75 with acute or convalescent COVID-19. Sequenced sample: peripheral blood. The chain has TRBV12-3 or TRBV12-4 and TRBJ1-5; TRBD1 might be the D (5 bases). CDR3 in DNA: TGTGCCAGCAGTTTAACCAGGGATCAGCCCCAGCATTTT. Its protein product is CASSLTRDQPQHF.